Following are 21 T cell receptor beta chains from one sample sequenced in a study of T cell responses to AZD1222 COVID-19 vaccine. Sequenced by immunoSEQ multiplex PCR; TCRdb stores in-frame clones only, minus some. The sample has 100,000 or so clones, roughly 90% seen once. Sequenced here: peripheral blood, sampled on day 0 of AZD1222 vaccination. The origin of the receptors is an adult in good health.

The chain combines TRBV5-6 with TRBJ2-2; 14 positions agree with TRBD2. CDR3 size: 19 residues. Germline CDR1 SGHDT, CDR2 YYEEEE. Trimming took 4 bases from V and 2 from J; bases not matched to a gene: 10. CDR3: CASSPRWGLAGENTGELFF. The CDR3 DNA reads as TGTGCCAGCAGCCCACGATGGGGACTAGCGGGAGAAAACACCGGGGAGCTGTTTTTT.

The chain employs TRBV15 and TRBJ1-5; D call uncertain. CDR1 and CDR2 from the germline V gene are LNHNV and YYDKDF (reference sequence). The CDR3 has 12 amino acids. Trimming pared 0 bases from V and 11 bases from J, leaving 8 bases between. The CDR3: CATSRDSGAQHF. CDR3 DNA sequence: TGTGCCACCAGCAGAGATTCTGGTGCCCAGCATTTT.

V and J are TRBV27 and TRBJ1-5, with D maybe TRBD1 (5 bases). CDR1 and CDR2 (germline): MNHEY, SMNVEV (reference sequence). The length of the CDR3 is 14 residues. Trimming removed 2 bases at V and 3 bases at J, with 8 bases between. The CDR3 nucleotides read TGTGCCAGCAGTTTAAGGGACCCCAATCAGCCCCAGCATTTT. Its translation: CASSLRDPNQPQHF.

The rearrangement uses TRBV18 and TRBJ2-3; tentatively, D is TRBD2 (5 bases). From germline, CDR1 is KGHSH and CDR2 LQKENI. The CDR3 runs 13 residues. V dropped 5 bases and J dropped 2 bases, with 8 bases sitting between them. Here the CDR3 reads CASSSGSTDTQYF. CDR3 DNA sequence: TGTGCCAGCTCAAGCGGATCCACAGATACGCAGTATTTT.

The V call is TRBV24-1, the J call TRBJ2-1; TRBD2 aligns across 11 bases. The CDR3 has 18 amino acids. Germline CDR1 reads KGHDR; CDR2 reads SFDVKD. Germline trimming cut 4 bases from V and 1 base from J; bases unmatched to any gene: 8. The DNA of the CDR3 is TGTGCCACCAGTGACCCGTTCCTAGCGGGAGGTTCCTACAATGAGCAGTTCTTC. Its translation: CATSDPFLAGGSYNEQFF.

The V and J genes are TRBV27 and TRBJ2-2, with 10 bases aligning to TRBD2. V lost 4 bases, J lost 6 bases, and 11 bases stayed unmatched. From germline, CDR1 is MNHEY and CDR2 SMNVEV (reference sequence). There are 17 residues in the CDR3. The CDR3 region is CASSSPLRAGGAGELFF. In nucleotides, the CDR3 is TGTGCCAGCAGTTCGCCGCTGAGAGCGGGAGGGGCCGGGGAGCTGTTTTTT.

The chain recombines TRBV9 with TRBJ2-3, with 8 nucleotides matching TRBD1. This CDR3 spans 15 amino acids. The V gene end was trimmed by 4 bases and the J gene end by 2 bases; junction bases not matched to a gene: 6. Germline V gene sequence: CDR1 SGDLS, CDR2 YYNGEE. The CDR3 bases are TGTGCCAGCAGCCCCAGGGGGCCCACCACAGATACGCAGTATTTT. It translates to CASSPRGPTTDTQYF.

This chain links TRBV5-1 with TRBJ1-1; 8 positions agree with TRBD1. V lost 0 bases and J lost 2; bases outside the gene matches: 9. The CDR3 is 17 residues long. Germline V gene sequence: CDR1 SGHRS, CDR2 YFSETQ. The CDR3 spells CASSLARGRRVNTEAFF. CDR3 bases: TGCGCCAGCAGCTTGGCCAGGGGGCGCAGAGTAAACACTGAAGCTTTCTTT.

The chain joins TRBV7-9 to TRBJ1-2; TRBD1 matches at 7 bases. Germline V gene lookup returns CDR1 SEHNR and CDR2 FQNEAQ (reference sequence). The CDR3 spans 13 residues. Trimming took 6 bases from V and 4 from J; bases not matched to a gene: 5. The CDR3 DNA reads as TGTGCCAGCAGTCGTACAGGGGTCTATGGCTACACCTTC. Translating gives CASSRTGVYGYTF.

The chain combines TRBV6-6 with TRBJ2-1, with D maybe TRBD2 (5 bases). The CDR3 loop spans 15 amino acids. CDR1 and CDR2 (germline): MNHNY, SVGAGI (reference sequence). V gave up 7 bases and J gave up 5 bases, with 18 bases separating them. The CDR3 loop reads CASTPRLARNNEQFF. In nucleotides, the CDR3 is TGTGCCAGCACGCCCCGTCTAGCCCGAAACAATGAGCAGTTCTTC.

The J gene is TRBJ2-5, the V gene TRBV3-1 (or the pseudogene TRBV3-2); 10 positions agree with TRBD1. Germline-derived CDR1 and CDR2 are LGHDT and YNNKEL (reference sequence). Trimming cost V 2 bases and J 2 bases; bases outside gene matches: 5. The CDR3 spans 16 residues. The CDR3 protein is CASSQKDRGTQETQYF. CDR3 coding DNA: TGTGCCAGCAGCCAAAAGGACAGGGGGACTCAAGAGACCCAGTACTTC.

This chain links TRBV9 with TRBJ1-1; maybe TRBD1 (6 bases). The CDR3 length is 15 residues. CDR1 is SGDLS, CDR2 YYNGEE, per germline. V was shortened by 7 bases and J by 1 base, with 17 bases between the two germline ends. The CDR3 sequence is CASSPRGRENTEAFF. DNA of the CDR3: TGTGCCAGCTCCCCCAGGGGAAGGGAGAACACTGAAGCTTTCTTT. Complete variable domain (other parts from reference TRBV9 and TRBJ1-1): DSGVTQTPKHLITATGQRVTLRCSPRSGDLSVYWYQQSLDQGLQFLIQYYNGEERAKGNILERFSAQQFPDLHSELNLSSLELGDSALYFCASSPRGRENTEAFFGQGTRLTVV.

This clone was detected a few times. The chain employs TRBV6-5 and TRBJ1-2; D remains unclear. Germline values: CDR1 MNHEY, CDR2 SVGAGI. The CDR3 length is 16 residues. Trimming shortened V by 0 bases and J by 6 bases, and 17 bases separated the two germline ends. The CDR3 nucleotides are TGTGCCAGCAGTTACTCCCCGGAGCTGACCCAGGATGGCTACACCTTC. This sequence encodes CASSYSPELTQDGYTF.

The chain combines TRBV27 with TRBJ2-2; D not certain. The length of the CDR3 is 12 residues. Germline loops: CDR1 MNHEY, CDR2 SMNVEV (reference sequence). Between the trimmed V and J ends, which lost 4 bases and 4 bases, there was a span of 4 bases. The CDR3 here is CASSYSTGELFF. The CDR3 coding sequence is TGTGCCAGCAGTTACTCCACCGGGGAGCTGTTTTTT.

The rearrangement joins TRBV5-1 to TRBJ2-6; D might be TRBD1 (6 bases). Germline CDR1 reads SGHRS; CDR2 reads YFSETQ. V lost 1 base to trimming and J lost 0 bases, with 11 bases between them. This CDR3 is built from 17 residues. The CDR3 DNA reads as TGCGCCAGCAGCTTGCAGGGGCTCACCTCTGGGGCCAACGTCCTGACTTTC. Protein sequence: CASSLQGLTSGANVLTF.

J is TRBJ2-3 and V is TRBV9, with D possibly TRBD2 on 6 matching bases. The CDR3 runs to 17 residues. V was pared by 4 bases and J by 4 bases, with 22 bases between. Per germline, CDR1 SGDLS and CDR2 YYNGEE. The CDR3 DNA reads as TGTGCCAGCAGCTCCGTTTCCCCGGGAGAGGAAGCAGATACGCAGTATTTT. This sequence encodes CASSSVSPGEEADTQYF.

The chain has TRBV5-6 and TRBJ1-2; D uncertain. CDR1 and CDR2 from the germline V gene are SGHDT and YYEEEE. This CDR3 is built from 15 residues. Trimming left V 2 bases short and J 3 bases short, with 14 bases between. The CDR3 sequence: CASSLDGGPDYGYTF. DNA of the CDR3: TGTGCCAGCAGCTTAGATGGCGGACCTGACTATGGCTACACCTTC.

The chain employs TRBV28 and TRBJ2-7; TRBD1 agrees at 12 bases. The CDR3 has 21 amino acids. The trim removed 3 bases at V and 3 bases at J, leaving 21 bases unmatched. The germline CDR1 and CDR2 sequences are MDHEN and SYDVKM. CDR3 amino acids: CASSFFPGTGGSSEVNYEQYF. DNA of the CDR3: TGTGCCAGCAGTTTCTTCCCCGGGACAGGGGGCTCTAGCGAGGTTAACTACGAGCAGTACTTC.

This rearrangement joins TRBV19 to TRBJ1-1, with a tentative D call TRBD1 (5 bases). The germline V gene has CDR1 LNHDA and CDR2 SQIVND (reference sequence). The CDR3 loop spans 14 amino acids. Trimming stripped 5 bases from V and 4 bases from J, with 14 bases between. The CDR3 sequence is CASSVTRGGTEAFF. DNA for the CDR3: TGTGCCAGTAGTGTCACAAGGGGTGGCACTGAAGCTTTCTTT.

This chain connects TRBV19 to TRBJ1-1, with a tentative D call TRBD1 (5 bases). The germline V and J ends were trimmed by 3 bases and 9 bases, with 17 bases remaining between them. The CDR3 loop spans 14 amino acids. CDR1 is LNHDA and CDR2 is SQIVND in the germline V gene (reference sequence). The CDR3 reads CASSIPRQGAQAFF. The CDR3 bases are TGTGCCAGTAGTATCCCGCGGCAGGGAGCGCAAGCTTTCTTT.

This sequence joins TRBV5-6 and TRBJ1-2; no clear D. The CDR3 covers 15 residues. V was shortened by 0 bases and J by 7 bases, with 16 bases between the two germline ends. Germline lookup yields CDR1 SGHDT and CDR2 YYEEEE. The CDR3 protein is CASSLGSVITSGYTF. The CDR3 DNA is TGTGCCAGCAGCTTGGGCAGCGTAATAACTAGTGGCTACACCTTC. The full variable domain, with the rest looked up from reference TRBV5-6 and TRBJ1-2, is DAGVTQSPTHLIKTRGQQVTLRCSPKSGHDTVSWYQQALGQGPQFIFQYYEEEERQRGNFPDRFSGHQFPNYSSELNVNALLLGDSALYLCASSLGSVITSGYTFGSGTRLTVV.